These 32 T cell receptor beta chains came from one sample sequenced in a study of early T cells in non-severe SARS-CoV-2 infection. TCRdb ran MiXCR on the 5' RACE reads and lists one entry per CDR3 protein. The sample has 76,000 or so distinct CDR3 sequences; about 11% are singletons. The sample comprised whole blood. These receptor sequences come from an adult who was a healthcare worker with PCR-confirmed SARS-CoV-2 infection or an uninfected control (not recorded which).

Written as DNA, the CDR3 is TGCAGTGGGGAAAGCAGGGGGCCGGCTTTCTTT. Protein sequence: CSGESRGPAFF. The rearrangement links TRBV20-1 to TRBJ1-1, with TRBD1 matching 8 bases. Per germline, CDR1 DFQATT and CDR2 SNEGSKA (reference sequence). The V gene end was trimmed by 7 bases and the J gene end by 11 bases; junction bases not matched to a gene: 9. CDR3 size: 11 residues.

This clonotype was seen at least ten times. The chain links TRBV5-1 to TRBJ2-1; TRBD1 or TRBD2 may be the D gene (5 bases each). The CDR3 contains 18 residues. Trimming removed 0 bases from V and 4 bases from J, with 20 bases in between. Germline CDR1 and CDR2: SGHRS and YFSETQ. Here the CDR3 reads CASSLGDRGAPGYNEQFF. CDR3 bases: TGCGCCAGCAGCTTGGGAGATCGAGGGGCCCCAGGGTACAATGAGCAGTTCTTC.

This clonotype has more than one count but fewer than ten. The rearrangement joins TRBV12-3 or TRBV12-4 to TRBJ1-5; possible D gene TRBD1, 6 bases. This CDR3 contains 16 residues. Trimming took 4 bases from V and 2 from J, leaving 15 bases between them. The CDR3 protein is CASSYTGWDGNQPQHF. CDR3 DNA: TGTGCCAGCAGTTATACAGGGTGGGATGGCAATCAGCCCCAGCATTTT.

In its sample, this clonotype was seen many times. The V and J genes are TRBV6-6 and TRBJ2-3; 7 nucleotides match TRBD1. Trimming at V came to 6 bases and at J to 1 base, leaving 7 bases not matched to a gene. The V gene's germline CDR1 is MNHNY and CDR2 SVGAGI (reference sequence). The CDR3 spans 15 residues. CDR3: CASRPGTAGTDTQYF. The CDR3 bases are TGTGCCAGCAGGCCCGGGACAGCTGGCACAGATACGCAGTATTTT.

There are many counts of this clonotype. V usage is TRBV5-1 and J usage is TRBJ2-2, with D unclear. Germline CDR1 and CDR2: SGHRS and YFSETQ. The CDR3 covers 14 residues. V shed 2 bases and J shed 5 bases, with 10 bases lying between them. The CDR3 nucleotides read TGCGCCAGCAGCTTAAGTGCTGGGACCGGGGAGCTGTTTTTT. Its translation is CASSLSAGTGELFF.

This clonotype turned up a few times. V usage is TRBV6-5 and J usage is TRBJ2-7; 8 bases are a match to TRBD1. The germline V gene has CDR1 MNHEY and CDR2 SVGAGI. CDR3 length equals 12 residues. V shed 6 bases, J shed 5 bases, and the junction held 3 bases outside the gene matches. Here the CDR3 DNA reads TGTGCCAGCAGCACACAGGGGGACGAGCAGTACTTC. Protein: CASSTQGDEQYF.

Only a few counts were recorded for this clonotype. The genes are TRBV7-9 and TRBJ2-1; 15 bases line up with TRBD2. The CDR3 consists of 16 residues. Germline CDR1 and CDR2: SEHNR and FQNEAQ (reference sequence). The V and J ends lost 5 bases and 7 bases, in that order; junction bases with no gene match: 6. The CDR3 region has the DNA TGTGCCAGCAGCCCAAGGACTAGCGGGGGGGCTAATGAGCAGTTCTTC. Translating gives CASSPRTSGGANEQFF.

This clonotype was picked up many times. The chain couples TRBV20-1 to TRBJ2-1, with 9 bases fitting TRBD2. V shed 2 bases and J 5 bases; nucleotides not matched to a gene: 4. CDR3 length: 14 amino acids. Looked up from germline, CDR1 is DFQATT and CDR2 is SNEGSKA (reference sequence). Written as DNA, the CDR3 is TGCAGTGCTAGATGGGCGGGGGGGGACAATGAGCAGTTCTTC. Translated, it gives CSARWAGGDNEQFF.

This clonotype has a count of ten or more. The chain employs TRBV6-6 and TRBJ2-7, with a tentative D call TRBD2 (6 bases). The CDR3 totals 14 residues. The V end was cut by 3 bases, the J end by 3 bases, with 12 bases between. Germline V CDR1 and CDR2: MNHNY, SVGAGI (reference sequence). The CDR3 region has the DNA TGTGCCAGCAGTTATCGCGGGGACTTCTACGAGCAGTACTTC. Its translation is CASSYRGDFYEQYF.

This chain links TRBV29-1 with TRBJ2-5; D not resolved. With 5 bases removed from V and 4 bases from J, the gap between germline ends came to 8 bases. Germline CDR1 and CDR2: SQVTM and ANQGSEA. The CDR3 sequence is 11 residues long. The CDR3 coding sequence is TGCAGCGTTACCAACCCAGAGACCCAGTACTTC. Translated, it gives CSVTNPETQYF.

The rearrangement links TRBV7-6 to TRBJ2-7; 7 nucleotides match TRBD1. The trim removed 5 bases at V and 1 base at J, leaving 5 bases unmatched. This CDR3 is built from 14 residues. Germline CDR1 and CDR2: SGHVS and FNYEAQ. The CDR3 DNA reads TGTGCCAGCAGCCCTCTGACAGGGTCCTACGAGCAGTACTTC. Its translation is CASSPLTGSYEQYF.

The chain is built from TRBV5-6 and TRBJ2-7; no clear D. The germline V gene has CDR1 SGHDT and CDR2 YYEEEE. The CDR3 spans 14 residues. V gave up 4 bases and J gave up 0 bases, with 11 bases separating them. DNA of the CDR3: TGTGCCAGCAGCAACACGGGCCTCTCCTACGAGCAGTACTTC. Its translation: CASSNTGLSYEQYF.

To note about this clonotype: A read error is possible here, since a much larger clone lies one base away. The J gene is TRBJ1-5, the V gene TRBV5-6, with TRBD1 matching over 9 bases. Judging by the DNA end, TRBJ2-3 fits better; the J call may be wrong. CDR1 is SGHDT and CDR2 is YYEEEE in the germline V gene. The CDR3 loop spans 14 amino acids. The CDR3 spells CASSHGQGNQPQYF. CDR3 in DNA: TGTGCCAGCAGTCATGGACAGGGGAATCAGCCCCAGTATTTT.

The chain carries TRBV6-1 and TRBJ1-6; the match to TRBD1 covers 8 bases. Per germline, CDR1 MNHNS and CDR2 SASEGT. The CDR3 covers 14 residues. Trimming at V came to 6 bases and at J to 7 bases, leaving 5 bases not matched to a gene. The CDR3 DNA reads TGTGCCAGCAGCGACAGGGGTAGGAATTCACCCCTCCACTTT. This translates into CASSDRGRNSPLHF.

This chain links TRBV10-3 with TRBJ2-2, with TRBD2 as a possible D gene (6 bases). The V end was cut by 6 bases, the J end by 0 bases, with 11 bases between. The CDR3 runs 15 residues. Germline-derived CDR1 and CDR2 are ENHRY and SYGVKD. The CDR3 reads CAIRASDSNTGELFF. As DNA, the CDR3 is TGTGCCATCAGAGCTAGCGACTCGAACACCGGGGAGCTGTTTTTT.

The table lists this clonotype with many counts. The chain couples TRBV30 to TRBJ2-4; D may be TRBD2 (6 bases). Per germline, CDR1 GTSNPN and CDR2 SVGIG (reference sequence). V was trimmed by 3 bases and J by 8 bases, leaving 17 bases between them. This CDR3 comprises 14 residues. The CDR3 loop is CAWRPPGTYYIQYF. The CDR3 bases are TGTGCCTGGAGACCCCCTGGGACTTATTACATTCAGTACTTC.

This clonotype occurred many times. The chain employs TRBV5-4 and TRBJ1-1; D call uncertain. Germline CDR1 SGHNT, CDR2 YYREEE (reference sequence). This CDR3 spans 14 amino acids. The V end lost 2 bases, the J end lost 5 bases, and 13 bases lay between the germline ends. The DNA for the CDR3 is TGTGCCAGCAGCTTTGAGGGAGGAGATACTGAAGCTTTCTTT. Translated: CASSFEGGDTEAFF.

This clonotype was detected many times. The chain links TRBV6-2 or TRBV6-3 to TRBJ2-7; D could derive from TRBD1 or TRBD2 (5 bases each). The ends were cut back, 7 bases at V and 6 bases at J, with 19 bases in the middle. Per the germline V gene, CDR1 is MNHEY and CDR2 is SVGEGT. The CDR3 covers 14 residues. CDR3 sequence: CASTPLGRATEQYF. Written as DNA, the CDR3 is TGTGCCAGCACACCCCTGGGACGTGCAACCGAGCAGTACTTC.

The V gene is TRBV13, the J gene TRBJ2-1; D possibly uses TRBD1 or TRBD2 (6 bases each). Trimming removed 0 bases from V and 2 bases from J, with 8 bases in between. This CDR3 has 15 amino acids. Per germline, CDR1 PRHDT and CDR2 FYEKMQ (reference sequence). For the CDR3, the DNA is TGTGCCAGCAGCTTAGGCGGGGGCGCCTACAATGAGCAGTTCTTC. Translated, it gives CASSLGGGAYNEQFF.

The chain carries TRBV5-1 and TRBJ2-1, with 13 bases fitting TRBD2. This CDR3 contains 16 residues. Germline CDR1 reads SGHRS; CDR2 reads YFSETQ. The V segment lost 0 bases and the J segment 3 bases; nucleotides outside the gene matches: 0. In DNA form, the CDR3 reads TGCGCCAGCAGCTTGGGGACTAGCGGGGGCTACAATGAGCAGTTCTTC. Translated: CASSLGTSGGYNEQFF.

This clonotype showed up just a few times. The chain links TRBV6-2 or TRBV6-3 to TRBJ2-5; D is possibly TRBD2 (5 bases). The V gene's germline CDR1 is MNHEY and CDR2 SVGEGT. The CDR3 runs to 14 residues. V lost 5 bases and J lost 5, with 15 bases in between. CDR3 in amino acids: CASSLWESAETQYF. Written as DNA, the CDR3 is TGTGCCAGCAGTCTTTGGGAGTCCGCCGAGACCCAGTACTTC.

This clonotype was observed many times. The chain is built from TRBV25-1 and TRBJ1-5; tentatively, D is TRBD1 (5 bases). This CDR3 has 13 residues. V lost 4 bases and J 5 bases, leaving 9 bases between the germline ends. CDR1 and CDR2 from the germline V gene are MGHDK and SYGVNS. CDR3 region: CASSGGVHQPQHF. The CDR3, as DNA: TGTGCCAGCAGTGGAGGGGTTCATCAGCCCCAGCATTTT. The whole variable domain, remainder taken from reference TRBV25-1 and TRBJ1-5, is EADIYQTPRYLVIGTGKKITLECSQTMGHDKMYWYQQDPGMELHLIHYSYGVNSTEKGDLSSESTVSRIRTEHFPLTLESARPSHTSQYLCASSGGVHQPQHFGDGTRLSIL.

This clonotype was seen more than once but under ten times. V and J are TRBV7-8 and TRBJ2-2; 7 nucleotides agree with TRBD1. The CDR3 covers 18 residues. Trimming took 3 bases from V and 1 from J; bases not matched to a gene: 11. Germline values: CDR1 SGHVS, CDR2 FQNEAQ. The CDR3 loop reads CASSFSGYRGGNTGELFF. The CDR3 DNA reads as TGTGCCAGCAGCTTTAGTGGGTACAGGGGCGGGAACACCGGGGAGCTGTTTTTT.

This clonotype showed up many times. CDR3 in amino acids: CASRPDRRYGYTF. The CDR3 nucleotides read TGTGCCAGCAGACCGGACAGACGCTATGGCTACACCTTC. This chain joins TRBV6-5 and TRBJ1-2; tentatively, D is TRBD1 (6 bases). The germline V gene has CDR1 MNHEY and CDR2 SVGAGI. This CDR3 has 13 amino acids. V lost 6 bases and J 4 bases, leaving 12 bases between the germline ends.

There are a few counts of this clonotype. V is TRBV20-1 and J is TRBJ2-5; 11 bases are shared with TRBD1. The V and J ends lost 4 bases and 5 bases, in that order; junction bases with no gene match: 6. CDR1 and CDR2 (germline): DFQATT, SNEGSKA (reference sequence). CDR3 size: 14 residues. CDR3 sequence: CSATDRGRAETQYF. As DNA, the CDR3 is TGCAGTGCTACGGACAGGGGGCGGGCGGAGACCCAGTACTTC.

This sequence joins TRBV11-2 and TRBJ2-1; a possible D gene is TRBD1 (6 bases). Looked up from germline, CDR1 is SGHAT and CDR2 is FQNNGV. Trimming shortened V by 2 bases and J by 0 bases, and 17 bases separated the two germline ends. The CDR3 spans 18 residues. CDR3 residues: CASSLTGHLFSSYNEQFF. The CDR3 nucleotides are TGTGCCAGCAGCTTAACGGGACACTTATTCAGCTCCTACAATGAGCAGTTCTTC.

The table lists this clonotype with a few counts. V gene TRBV6-5 combines with J gene TRBJ1-1; no clear D gene. There are 14 residues in the CDR3. Germline CDR1 MNHEY, CDR2 SVGAGI. V shed 6 bases and J shed 1 base, with 12 bases lying between them. The CDR3 spells CASSPIVGNTEAFF. The CDR3 DNA follows: TGTGCCAGCAGCCCTATAGTAGGGAACACTGAAGCTTTCTTT.

V usage is TRBV24-1 and J usage is TRBJ1-2, with 7 bases aligning to TRBD1. V lost 5 bases, J lost 7 bases, and 9 bases stayed unmatched. CDR1 is KGHDR, CDR2 SFDVKD, per germline. The CDR3 consists of 14 residues. As DNA, the CDR3 is TGTGCCACCAGTGCGGTCAGGGGGTTGGCTGGCTACACCTTC. It specifies CATSAVRGLAGYTF.

The count of this clonotype is one. The V gene is TRBV27, the J gene TRBJ2-7; 10 bases align to TRBD2. The CDR3 is 14 amino acids. Germline CDR1 MNHEY, CDR2 SMNVEV (reference sequence). J gave up 3 bases and V 2 bases, and 1 base lay outside the gene matches. CDR3 sequence (DNA): TGTGCCAGCAGTTTAACTAGCGGGATCTACGAGCAGTACTTC. It encodes CASSLTSGIYEQYF.

This clonotype was counted at least ten times. Here the CDR3 reads CASSPNKEGMSTDTQYF. The CDR3 DNA follows: TGCGCCAGCAGCCCCAATAAGGAGGGGATGAGCACAGATACGCAGTATTTT. The chain has TRBV5-1 and TRBJ2-3; maybe TRBD2 (6 bases). Trimming shortened V by 4 bases and J by 0 bases, and 18 bases separated the two germline ends. From germline, CDR1 is SGHRS and CDR2 YFSETQ. CDR3 length equals 17 residues. Filled out from reference TRBV5-1 and TRBJ2-3, the complete variable domain reads KAGVTQTPRYLIKTRGQQVTLSCSPISGHRSVSWYQQTPGQGLQFLFEYFSETQRNKGNFPGRFSGRQFSNSRSEMNVSTLELGDSALYLCASSPNKEGMSTDTQYFGPGTRLTVL.

Many counts were recorded for this clonotype. The chain is built from TRBV29-1 and TRBJ2-5; 10 bases are shared with TRBD2. The ends lost 2 bases at V and 13 bases at J; junction bases unmatched: 7. The germline gives CDR1 SQVTM, CDR2 ANQGSEA. The CDR3 sequence is 12 residues long. CDR3 DNA: TGCAGCGTTGAACCAGCGGGGGGGCCTCGGTACTTC. It encodes CSVEPAGGPRYF.

The table lists this clonotype with a few counts. The chain joins TRBV4-3 to TRBJ2-1; D tentatively reads TRBD1 or TRBD2 (5 bases each). The ends were cut back, 4 bases at V and 0 bases at J, with 13 bases in the middle. The CDR3 covers 16 residues. The germline gives CDR1 LGHNA, CDR2 YSLEER. The CDR3 nucleotides are TGCGCCAGCAGCCCAGACAGCGGTTTCTCCTACAATGAGCAGTTCTTC. Translating it yields CASSPDSGFSYNEQFF.